This T cell receptor (beta chain) came from a study of blood T cells in healthy people across ages. Study details: About one barcoded TCR beta cDNA was captured per two T cells.

The ends were cut back, 0 bases at V and 2 bases at J, with 11 bases in the middle. The CDR3 is 16 amino acids. Per germline, CDR1 MGHRA and CDR2 YSYEKL. Note on this clonotype: What it recognizes is unknown.

A J-beta primer mix and a sample-barcoded 5' primer were used in a second PCR of about 6 to 12 cycles. MiXCR, run by TCRdb on the 5' RACE reads, gives a single entry per CDR3 protein. The sample records approximately 1,000,000 distinct CDR3 sequences, 45% being singletons. The sample providers were healthy Caucasian people from Russia, aged about 6 to 95. Regarding the study as a whole: CMV infection status of these donors was not known.

This TCR derives from a woman aged 55-70 years in good health. Sequencing was carried out using blood. This rearrangement joins TRBV4-1 to TRBJ2-1, with no clear D. CDR3 nucleotides: TGCGCCAGCAGCCAAGAAGGGCGAAACACCTACAATGAGCAGTTCTTC. Translated, it gives CASSQEGRNTYNEQFF.